Sequencing of this T cell receptor (beta chain) was carried out in a study of lung T cells in sarcoidosis with Löfgren's syndrome. Study-level findings and limits: Versus controls, Löfgren's syndrome patients reportedly showed TRAV12-1 and TRBV2 as most expanded.

Relative to its sample, this clonotype is medium-sized (0.01 to 0.1%). Its antigen remains unidentified. CDR3 length: 16 residues. Germline values: CDR1 SGHDT, CDR2 YYEEEE. J was trimmed by 3 bases and V by 4 bases; bases with no gene match: 6. From the reads, TCRdb called clonotypes with MiXCR, one entry per CDR3 protein. The table lists 1,500 to 2,000 distinct CDR3 sequences, under 30% of them singletons, with 7.5% to 10% in the top ten. Source material: CD4+ T cells from bronchoalveolar lavage. The chain is built from TRBV5-6 and TRBJ2-2; TRBD2 matches at 10 bases. The source of this sequence is a human donor with sarcoidosis (Löfgren's syndrome or another form), or a control subject (not recorded which). CDR3 bases: TGTGCCAGCAGCGGAGTTAGCGGGAGGTACACCGGGGAGCTGTTTTTT. It yields the protein CASSGVSGRYTGELFF. The full variable domain, its missing parts supplied by reference TRBV5-6 and TRBJ2-2, is DAGVTQSPTHLIKTRGQQVTLRCSPKSGHDTVSWYQQALGQGPQFIFQYYEEEERQRGNFPDRFSGHQFPNYSSELNVNALLLGDSALYLCASSGVSGRYTGELFFGEGSRLTVL.